In this sample, the clone carrying this T cell receptor (beta chain) turned up once. The data originate from a study of PD-1 blockade in mismatch repair-deficient tumors. Turning to the study itself: Enrolled about 2013-2017, patients had progressing, pretreated mismatch repair-deficient cancers of around twelve types.

Germline CDR1 is MGHRA and CDR2 is YSYEKL. The CDR3 length is 16 residues. V lost 2 bases to trimming and J lost 0 bases, with 8 bases between them. Measured with immunoSEQ multiplex PCR; TCRdb has only the in-frame clones, and not every one. The repertoire includes some 100,000 clones, approximately 83% of them detected once, and about 6.3% sits in the top ten. The sample consisted of peripheral blood, taken 35 to 37 weeks after starting pembrolizumab. The V call is TRBV4-1, the J call TRBJ2-6, with unresolved D. The receptor comes from an adult with mismatch repair-deficient cancer. CDR3 sequence reads: CASSQIYFSGANVLTF. Written as DNA, the CDR3 is TGCGCCAGCAGCCAAATTTACTTCTCTGGGGCCAACGTCCTGACTTTC.